This section outlines one T cell receptor (beta chain) sequence together with its context. The antigen this receptor binds is unknown. One base away there is no much larger clone; base qualities are not given. Relative to germline, V is 5 bases shorter and J is 11 bases shorter, with 16 bases between their ends. CDR1 and CDR2, looked up from the germline V gene (reference sequence), are LNHDA and SQIVND. There are 14 amino acids in the CDR3, from cysteine to phenylalanine inclusive. Only the CDR3 DNA is retained, 42 bases long and in frame from the first base. At one collaborating source in Seattle, patients were enrolled during active infection and were followed longitudinally through the course of disease. Each collaborating institution followed its own protocols to collect whole blood in K2EDTA tubes. Collaborator samples were shipped for TCRbeta analysis as frozen whole blood, isolated PBMCs, or DNA extracted from either sample type.

The immunoSEQ Assay, a bias-controlled multiplex PCR, was used to amplify TCRbeta CDR3 regions from genomic DNA. The original pipeline was this. The number of nucleated cells in each sample was estimated by amplification of reference gene primers within the assay. To quantify the absolute abundance of each unique TCRbeta CDR3 rearrangement, sequence reads were collapsed and filtered. For each sample, productive Simpson clonality was calculated by taking the square root of Simpson's diversity index across productive rearrangements. TCRdb's version of the immuneACCESS table is confined to in-frame rearrangements and falls short of the full clone set. An unresolved V gene accounts for under half of the shortfall where checked; the remainder is of unknown origin. V, J and clone size are those of that table, while D and trimming were read from the DNA. The sample contains tens of thousands of clones, about 86% of them found a single time. The ten largest clones capture more than 6% of the sample.

The sample comes from a study of blood T cell repertoires in COVID-19 (dated by TCRdb to the early 2020s). About the full investigation: Samples covering the acute and convalescent phases of COVID-19 were provided by collaborators in the United States, Italy and Spain. The repertoires were released in a freely available public database meant as a resource for research on the immune response to SARS-CoV-2. A de-identified subject ID, COVID-19 status, age in years and sex were almost always included in the sample metadata. Where HLA class I and class II types were available, the types were taken from metadata supplied by the sample provider, not from assay-based typing. The material from the prospective study consisted of cDNA or gDNA derived from T cells, B-cell-depleted T cells, or PBMCs. Deeply sampled blood TCRbeta repertoires from subjects exposed to, actively infected with, or recovered from COVID-19 were included in the dataset. The samples were drawn from two sources: the first 160 participants of the ongoing ImmuneRACE study, and 1,254 subjects contributed by 6 global collaborators. Overall study results and their limits: Clinical and demographic metadata were provided uncurated, with the amount varying by source and participant.

The sequencing input was peripheral blood. The receptor comes from a woman aged 60-70 years with COVID-19, enrolled during active disease. The sequence links TRBV19 to TRBJ1-6; TRBD1 is a possible D gene, resting on 5 matching bases. The CDR3 amino acid sequence is: CASSGGSWGAPLHF. The DNA is TGTGCCAGTAGTGGCGGTTCGTGGGGGGCACCCCTCCACTTT. The variable domain in full, with residues beyond the CDR3 obtained from the reference TRBV19 and TRBJ1-6 genes, is DGGITQSPKYLFRKEGQNVTLSCEQNLNHDAMYWYRQDPGQGLRLIYYSQIVNDFQKGDIAEGYSVSREKKESFPLTVTSAQKNPTAFYLCASSGGSWGAPLHFGNGTRLTVT.